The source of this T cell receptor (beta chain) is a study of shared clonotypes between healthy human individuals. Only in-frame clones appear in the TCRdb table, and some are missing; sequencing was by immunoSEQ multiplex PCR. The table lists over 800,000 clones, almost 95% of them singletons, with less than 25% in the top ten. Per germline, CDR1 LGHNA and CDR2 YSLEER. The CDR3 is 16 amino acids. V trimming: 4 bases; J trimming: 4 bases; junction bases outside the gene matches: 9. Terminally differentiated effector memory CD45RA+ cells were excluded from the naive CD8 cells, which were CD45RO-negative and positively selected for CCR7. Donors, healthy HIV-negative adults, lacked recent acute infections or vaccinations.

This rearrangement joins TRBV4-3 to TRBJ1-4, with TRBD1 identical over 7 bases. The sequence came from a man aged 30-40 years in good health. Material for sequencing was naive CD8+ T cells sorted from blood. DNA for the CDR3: TGCGCCAGCAGCCCCCGCCGGGACAGTTATAATGAAAAACTGTTTTTT. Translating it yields CASSPRRDSYNEKLFF.